The clone carrying this TCR beta chain has a count of ten or more. The antigen is undetermined. The entry originates in a study of regulatory T cells in long-lasting Graves disease. Study overall: Recently diagnosed Graves' patients had received antithyroid drugs for under 3 months. Study-level results: A greater number of public clonotypes (approximately 2,700) was shared by persistent patients than by new patients (roughly 880). Segments TRBV28, TRBJ1-2 and TRBJ2-5 showed preferential usage in persistent disease.

Unmatched junction bases numbered 4, after V lost 8 bases and J lost 1 base. Germline CDR1 is SNHLY and CDR2 is FYNNEI. The CDR3 runs to 13 residues. Specified time point: newly diagnosed GD, antithyroid drugs for less than 3 months. TCR sequences were obtained from RNA taken from PBMCs. HTBI primers from iRepertoire and Arm-PCR of CDR3 regions yielded the TCR beta libraries. TCRdb itself ran the multiplex PCR reads through MiXCR, one entry per CDR3 protein. The sample contains 350,000 to 400,000 distinct CDR3 sequences, 15% to 20% of which appear only once. These same records also appear under a second study, on T cells in Graves' hyperthyroidism and ophthalmopathy.

Sequencing used peripheral blood mononuclear cells (PBMCs), obtained at new diagnosis, from a patient treated with antithyroid drugs. The TCR sequence derives from a woman younger than 30 with Graves disease. V and J are TRBV2 and TRBJ1-1; TRBD1 agrees at 7 bases. CDR3 protein: CASEGAGNTEAFF. The CDR3 DNA follows: TGTGCCAGCGAGGGGGCAGGGAACACTGAAGCTTTCTTT.